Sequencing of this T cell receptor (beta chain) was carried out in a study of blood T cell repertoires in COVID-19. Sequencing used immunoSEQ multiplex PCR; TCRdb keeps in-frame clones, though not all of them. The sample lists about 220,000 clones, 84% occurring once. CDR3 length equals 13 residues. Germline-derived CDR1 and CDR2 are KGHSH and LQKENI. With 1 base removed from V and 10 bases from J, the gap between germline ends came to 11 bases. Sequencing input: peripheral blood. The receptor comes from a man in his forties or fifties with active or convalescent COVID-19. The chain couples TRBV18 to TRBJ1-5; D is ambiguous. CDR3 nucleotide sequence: TGTGCCAGCTCACCACGTTCGGAGAAACCCCAGCATTTT. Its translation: CASSPRSEKPQHF.